Included here is one T cell receptor beta chain sequence, with context. This PCR relied on a set of 60 Vbeta primers and 13 Jbeta primers. Repertoires were generated with immunoSEQ multiplex PCR, while TCRdb's copy carries only in-frame clones and drops some. The sample lists about 120,000 clones, over 70% seen once, with 4% in the top ten. These data are taken from a study of cytomegalovirus exposure and HLA in healthy donors. Per the germline V gene, CDR1 is MNHEY and CDR2 is SVGAGI. Trimming removed 3 bases from V and 6 bases from J; junction bases left unmatched: 10. This CDR3 comprises 15 residues.

The clonotype originates from a man aged 40-49 years in good health and CMV-seropositive. The material sequenced was PBMCs. V usage is TRBV6-5 and J usage is TRBJ2-5; 7 bases align to TRBD2. Here the CDR3 DNA reads TGTGCCAGCAGTTATCGGGAGGCGGGACCGCAGACCCAGTACTTC. It codes for CASSYREAGPQTQYF.